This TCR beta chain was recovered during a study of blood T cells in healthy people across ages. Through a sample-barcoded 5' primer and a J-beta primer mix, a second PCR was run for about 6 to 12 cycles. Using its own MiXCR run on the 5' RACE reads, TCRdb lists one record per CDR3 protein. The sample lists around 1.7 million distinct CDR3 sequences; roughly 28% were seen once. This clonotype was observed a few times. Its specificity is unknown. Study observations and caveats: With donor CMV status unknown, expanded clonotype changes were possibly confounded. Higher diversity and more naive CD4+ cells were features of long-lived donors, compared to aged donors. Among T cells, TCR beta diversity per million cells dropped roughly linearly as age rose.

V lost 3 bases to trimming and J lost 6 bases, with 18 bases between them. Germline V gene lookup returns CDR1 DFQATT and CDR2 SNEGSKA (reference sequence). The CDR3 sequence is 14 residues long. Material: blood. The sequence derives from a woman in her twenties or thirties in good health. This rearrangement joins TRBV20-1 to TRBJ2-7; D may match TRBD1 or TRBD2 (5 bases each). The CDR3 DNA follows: TGCAGTGCTAGTAGGGACGGCTTCAGGCGCGAGCAGTACTTC. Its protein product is CSASRDGFRREQYF.